This TCR beta chain derives from a study of T cell therapy after organ transplantation. Study context: Blood for the long-term post-therapy sample came 20 to 29 weeks after therapy.

As for time point: 20-29 weeks after completion of therapy. Profiled with immunoSEQ multiplex PCR; TCRdb holds only in-frame clones, not every one. Of 15,000 to 20,000 clones in the sample, approximately 85% are singletons; the top ten hold around a third. This CDR3 contains 16 residues. Trimming shortened V by 5 bases and J by 3 bases, and 16 bases separated the two germline ends. Germline values: CDR1 SGHTA, CDR2 FQGNSA. With respect to this clone: The antigen remains unidentified.

This sequence was found in a human patient who had received a solid organ transplant and had CMV disease. Some T cells may have come from the graft donor. The chain employs TRBV7-2 and TRBJ1-4, with a possible D match to TRBD1 (6 bases). The sequences come from CD8+ T cells from blood, collected after autologous CMV-specific T cell therapy. CDR3 amino acids: CASSPLETGANEKLFF. The CDR3 region has the DNA TGTGCCAGCAGCCCTCTTGAGACAGGAGCTAATGAAAAACTGTTTTTT.